This TCR beta chain was sequenced for a study of human T cells and chemical hapten exposure. Sample time point: pre-sensitization, week 0. As to treatment: therapeutic diphenylcyclopropenone sensitization with weekly scalp DPC. The CDR3 covers 15 residues. Trimming shortened V by 5 bases and J by 2 bases, and 13 bases separated the two germline ends. The V gene's germline CDR1 is MNHEY and CDR2 SMNVEV (reference sequence). In the library, unique molecular identifiers were attached to individual cDNA molecules. As originally analysed: Between about 23,224 and 750,000 TCRs appeared in each sample, and the median stood at 95,638. TCRdb used MiXCR to reprocess the RACE reads, holding one entry per CDR3 protein. TCRdb, not the original authors, processed these V and J calls. The data show approximately 400,000 distinct CDR3 sequences, roughly 5.3% seen once.

V is TRBV27 and J is TRBJ1-3; unclear D gene. The TCR comes from a woman aged 50 to 60 with alopecia areata. Some clones in this sample may be carry-over from other donors' samples. The starting material was whole blood, obtained in connection with sensitization to the hapten diphenylcyclopropenone (DPC). The CDR3 DNA reads TGTGCCAGCAGTCCAACGCCTCCTACTGGAAACACCATATATTTT. It is translated as CASSPTPPTGNTIYF.